Listed here are 7 T cell receptor beta chains from one sample, sequenced in a study of blood T cell repertoires in COVID-19. Sequencing used immunoSEQ multiplex PCR; TCRdb keeps in-frame clones, though not all of them. Of 250,000 to 350,000 clones listed, 88% are singletons. The material sequenced was PBMCs or T cells enriched from blood (not recorded which). The receptors were gathered from a woman between 25 and 40 years old who had recovered from COVID-19.

The chain uses TRBV5-1 and TRBJ2-7, with D tentatively TRBD2 (6 bases). V lost 1 base and J 5 bases, leaving 7 bases between the germline ends. The CDR3 is made up of 12 amino acids. Per germline, CDR1 SGHRS and CDR2 YFSETQ. The CDR3 sequence is CASSLPGDEQYF. The CDR3 nucleotides are TGCGCCAGCAGCTTGCCGGGAGACGAGCAGTACTTC.

The chain recombines TRBV28 with TRBJ2-7; 11 bases fit TRBD1. Trimming took 8 bases from V and 4 from J; bases not matched to a gene: 4. Germline CDR1 MDHEN, CDR2 SYDVKM. CDR3 size: 13 residues. The CDR3 nucleotides are TGTGCCAGCTGGGGACAGGGGGTATACGAGCAGTACTTC. Its translation: CASWGQGVYEQYF.

The CDR3 here is CATRGAYQDYGYTF. CDR3 nucleotide sequence: TGTGCCACCAGGGGGGCGTATCAGGACTATGGCTACACCTTC. The V and J genes are TRBV27 and TRBJ1-2, with 7 nucleotides matching TRBD1. The V and J ends lost 10 bases and 3 bases, in that order; junction bases with no gene match: 11. This CDR3 is built from 14 residues. Germline assignment: CDR1 MNHEY and CDR2 SMNVEV (reference sequence).

The chain recombines TRBV15 with TRBJ1-5, with TRBD1 matching over 7 bases. V was pared by 2 bases and J by 0 bases, with 16 bases of the junction left unmatched. Germline values: CDR1 LNHNV, CDR2 YYDKDF (reference sequence). This CDR3 has 20 residues. CDR3 sequence (DNA): TGTGCCACCAGCAGATTTCTCGAAGACAGGGTAATAAATAGCAATCAGCCCCAGCATTTT. This encodes CATSRFLEDRVINSNQPQHF.

The rearrangement joins TRBV28 to TRBJ2-3; weak D call: TRBD1 (6 bases). Trimming removed 3 bases from V and 2 bases from J, with 12 bases in between. This CDR3 has 15 residues. Per the germline V gene, CDR1 is MDHEN and CDR2 is SYDVKM. The CDR3 protein is CASSLGTGHTDTQYF. CDR3 in DNA: TGTGCCAGCAGTTTGGGAACAGGGCACACAGATACGCAGTATTTT.

This clone was counted a few times. The rearrangement uses TRBV2 and TRBJ2-2, with D possibly matching TRBD1 (5 bases). The V end was cut by 5 bases, the J end by 4 bases, with 17 bases between. This CDR3 comprises 16 residues. Germline V gene data show CDR1 as SNHLY and CDR2 as FYNNEI. CDR3 DNA sequence: TGTGCCAGCAGTTCAGGGCCCCTGTTGGGCACCGGGGAGCTGTTTTTT. Its protein is CASSSGPLLGTGELFF.

The gene calls are TRBV9 and TRBJ1-1, with TRBD1 identical over 8 bases. Germline lookup yields CDR1 SGDLS and CDR2 YYNGEE. This CDR3 region has 16 residues. V shed 0 bases, J shed 4 bases, and the junction held 8 bases outside the gene matches. CDR3 residues: CASSVEPLTGGTEAFF. The CDR3 nucleotides are TGTGCCAGCAGCGTAGAACCTCTCACAGGGGGCACTGAAGCTTTCTTT.